This TCR beta chain was sequenced for a study of blood T cell repertoires in COVID-19. Background on the study: PBMCs, B-cell-depleted T cells, or T cells were the source of the cDNA or gDNA that made up the material.

V dropped 3 bases and J dropped 4; count of bases not matched to a gene: 5. Germline CDR1 is KGHSH and CDR2 is LQKENI. CDR3 length: 15 amino acids. In Seattle, patients joined the study during active infection and were tracked longitudinally. Per the authors' pipeline: Reference gene primer amplification gave estimated nucleated cell counts. Profiled with immunoSEQ multiplex PCR; TCRdb holds only in-frame clones, not every one. Clone size and V and J calls were adopted from that table, with D and trimming inferred from the DNA. The sample has roughly 140,000 clones; more than 75% are singletons. The sequenced sample consisted of peripheral blood. V and J are TRBV18 and TRBJ1-1; 10 bases are a match to TRBD1. This receptor was identified in a woman aged 55-75 years with COVID-19, enrolled during active disease. The CDR3 reads CASSPPGTGATEAFF. The CDR3 coding sequence is TGTGCCAGCTCACCCCCCGGGACAGGGGCCACTGAAGCTTTCTTT. Supplemented by reference TRBV18 and TRBJ1-1, the full variable domain reads NAGVMQNPRHLVRRRGQEARLRCSPMKGHSHVYWYRQLPEEGLKFMVYLQKENIIDESGMPKERFSAEFPKEGPSILRIQQVVRGDSAAYFCASSPPGTGATEAFFGQGTRLTVV.